This is a list of T cell receptor beta chains from one sample in a study of shared clonotypes between healthy human individuals. The assay was immunoSEQ multiplex PCR, and TCRdb's table has in-frame clones only and misses some. The sample records 2 million to 2.5 million clones, approximately 96% being singletons. The source material was naive CD4+ T cells sorted from blood. These receptors were obtained from a man in his late teens or twenties in good health. Each CDR3 is given with its conserved first and last residue. Fields, in order: J gene, V gene, D gene, CDR3 protein. D genes are given only for firm matches.

J: TRBJ2-3
V: TRBV12-5
D: TRBD2
CDR3: CASGLIIAGEATDTQYF

J: TRBJ1-4
V: TRBV2
D: .
CDR3: CASKRGLNEKLFF

J: TRBJ2-7
V: TRBV10-3
D: TRBD2
CDR3: CAISLNRTSAIFSYEQYF

J: TRBJ2-7
V: TRBV10-3
D: TRBD1
CDR3: CAITQGANRYEQYF

J: TRBJ1-2
V: TRBV5-1
D: .
CDR3: CASSLGDATPRGYTF

J: TRBJ2-7
V: TRBV5-1
D: TRBD1
CDR3: CASRLGQDYEQYF

J: TRBJ2-3
V: TRBV19
D: .
CDR3: CASSISWRAGTDTQYF

J: TRBJ2-3
V: TRBV19
D: .
CDR3: CASSMFPASSTDTQYF

J: TRBJ1-6
V: TRBV6-6
D: .
CDR3: CATRDASPLHF

J: TRBJ2-7
V: TRBV12-5
D: .
CDR3: CASGPGQMDEQYF

J: TRBJ1-1
V: TRBV6-5
D: .
CDR3: CASSRRDTEAFF

J: TRBJ1-5
V: TRBV6-5
D: .
CDR3: CASSPDRDQPQHF

J: TRBJ2-1
V: TRBV30
D: TRBD2
CDR3: CAWSVRLAEYNEQFF

J: TRBJ2-1
V: TRBV7-2
D: .
CDR3: CASFSLPGLNNNEQFF

J: TRBJ2-1
V: TRBV7-2
D: .
CDR3: CASSFQGGASYNEQFF

J: TRBJ2-7
V: TRBV25-1
D: .
CDR3: CASSGKAGATYEQYF

J: TRBJ1-4
V: TRBV6-5
D: .
CDR3: CASSYSGPYEKLFF

J: TRBJ1-1
V: TRBV19
D: .
CDR3: CASRRGNTEAFF

J: TRBJ2-5
V: TRBV11-2
D: .
CDR3: CASSFGRQETQYF

J: TRBJ2-7
V: TRBV27
D: .
CDR3: CASRYRALSYEQYF

J: TRBJ1-1
V: TRBV9
D: .
CDR3: CASSPSSHPSNTEAFF

J: TRBJ1-4
V: TRBV4-1
D: TRBD1
CDR3: CASSQSGTGAGEKLFF

J: TRBJ2-6
V: TRBV5-1
D: .
CDR3: CASSLTNSGANVLTF

J: TRBJ1-6
V: TRBV19
D: TRBD1
CDR3: CASSDRGGSYNSPLHF

J: TRBJ2-5
V: TRBV7-2
D: .
CDR3: CASSSNTAETQYF

J: TRBJ2-7
V: TRBV6-1
D: TRBD1
CDR3: CASDRDRGYEQYF

J: TRBJ1-6
V: TRBV9
D: .
CDR3: CASSDRVANSPLHF

J: TRBJ2-7
V: TRBV5-1
D: .
CDR3: CASTWGSGWAEQYF

J: TRBJ2-2
V: TRBV6-6
D: TRBD1
CDR3: CASRVRTGDTGELFF

J: TRBJ2-2
V: TRBV6-5
D: .
CDR3: CASSRAPTGELFF

J: TRBJ1-5
V: TRBV19
D: TRBD1
CDR3: CASGTGAINQPQHF

J: TRBJ2-3
V: TRBV28
D: TRBD2
CDR3: CASSRILAGFSTDTQYF

J: TRBJ2-3
V: TRBV5-1
D: .
CDR3: CASSSGVLADTQYF